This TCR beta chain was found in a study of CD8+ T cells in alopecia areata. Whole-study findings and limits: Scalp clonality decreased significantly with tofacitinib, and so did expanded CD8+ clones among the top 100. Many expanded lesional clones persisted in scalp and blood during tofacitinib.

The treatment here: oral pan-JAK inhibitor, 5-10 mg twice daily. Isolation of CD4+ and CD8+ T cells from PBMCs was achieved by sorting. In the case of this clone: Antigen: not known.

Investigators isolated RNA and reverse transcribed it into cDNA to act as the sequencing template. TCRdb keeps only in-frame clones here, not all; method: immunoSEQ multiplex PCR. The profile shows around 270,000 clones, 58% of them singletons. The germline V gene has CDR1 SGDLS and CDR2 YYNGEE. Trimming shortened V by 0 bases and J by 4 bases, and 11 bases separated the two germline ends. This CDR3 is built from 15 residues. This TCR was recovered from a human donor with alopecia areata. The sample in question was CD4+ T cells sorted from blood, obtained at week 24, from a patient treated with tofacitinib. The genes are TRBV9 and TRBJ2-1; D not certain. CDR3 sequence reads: CASSVGAGVYNEQFF. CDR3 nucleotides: TGTGCCAGCAGCGTAGGGGCAGGAGTTTACAATGAGCAGTTCTTC. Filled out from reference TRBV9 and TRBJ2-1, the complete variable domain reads DSGVTQTPKHLITATGQRVTLRCSPRSGDLSVYWYQQSLDQGLQFLIQYYNGEERAKGNILERFSAQQFPDLHSELNLSSLELGDSALYFCASSVGAGVYNEQFFGPGTRLTVL.